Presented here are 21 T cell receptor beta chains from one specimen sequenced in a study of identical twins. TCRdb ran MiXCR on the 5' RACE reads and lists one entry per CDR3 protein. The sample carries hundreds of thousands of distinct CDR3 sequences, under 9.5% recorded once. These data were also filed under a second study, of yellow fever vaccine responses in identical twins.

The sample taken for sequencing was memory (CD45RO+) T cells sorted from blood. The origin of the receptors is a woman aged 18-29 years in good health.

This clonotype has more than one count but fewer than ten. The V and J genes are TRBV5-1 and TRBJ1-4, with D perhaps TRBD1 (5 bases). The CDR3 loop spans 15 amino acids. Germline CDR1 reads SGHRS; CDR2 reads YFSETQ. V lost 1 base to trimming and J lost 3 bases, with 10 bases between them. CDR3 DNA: TGCGCCAGCAGCTTGTCGGGGCCGGCTAATGAAAAACTGTTTTTT. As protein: CASSLSGPANEKLFF. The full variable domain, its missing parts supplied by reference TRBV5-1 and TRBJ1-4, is KAGVTQTPRYLIKTRGQQVTLSCSPISGHRSVSWYQQTPGQGLQFLFEYFSETQRNKGNFPGRFSGRQFSNSRSEMNVSTLELGDSALYLCASSLSGPANEKLFFGSGTQLSVL.

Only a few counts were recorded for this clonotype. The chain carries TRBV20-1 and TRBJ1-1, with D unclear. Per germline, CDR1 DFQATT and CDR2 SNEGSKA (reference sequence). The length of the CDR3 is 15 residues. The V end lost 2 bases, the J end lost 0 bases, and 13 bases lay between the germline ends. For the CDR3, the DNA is TGCAGTGCTAGAAGCCCCGCGGCCATGAACACTGAAGCTTTCTTT. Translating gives CSARSPAAMNTEAFF.

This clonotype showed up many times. The CDR3 here is CASSFRSSTDTQYF. The DNA of the CDR3 is TGTGCCAGCAGTTTTCGCAGCTCCACAGATACGCAGTATTTT. The rearrangement links TRBV28 to TRBJ2-3; D not certain. This CDR3 is built from 14 residues. The V end was cut by 3 bases, the J end by 2 bases, with 9 bases between. Germline V CDR1 and CDR2: MDHEN, SYDVKM.

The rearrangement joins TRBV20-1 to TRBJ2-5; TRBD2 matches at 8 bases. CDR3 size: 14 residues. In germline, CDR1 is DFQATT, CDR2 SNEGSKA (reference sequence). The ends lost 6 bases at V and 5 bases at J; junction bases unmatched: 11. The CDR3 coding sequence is TGCAGTGCGGGAGGGCGGGGGGCAACGGAGACCCAGTACTTC. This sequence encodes CSAGGRGATETQYF.

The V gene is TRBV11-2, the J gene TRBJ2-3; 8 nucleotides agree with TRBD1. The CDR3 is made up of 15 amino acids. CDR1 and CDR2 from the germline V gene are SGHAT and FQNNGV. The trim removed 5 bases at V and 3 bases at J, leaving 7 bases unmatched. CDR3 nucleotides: TGTGCCAGCAGCCTACAGGGGGTAGTGACAGATACGCAGTATTTT. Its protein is CASSLQGVVTDTQYF.

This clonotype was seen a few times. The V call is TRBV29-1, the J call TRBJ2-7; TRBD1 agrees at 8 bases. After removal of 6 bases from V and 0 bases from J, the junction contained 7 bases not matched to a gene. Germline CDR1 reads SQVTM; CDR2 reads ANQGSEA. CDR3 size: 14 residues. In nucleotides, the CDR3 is TGCAGCGTCCGAAGACAGGGGAGCTCCTACGAGCAGTACTTC. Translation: CSVRRQGSSYEQYF.

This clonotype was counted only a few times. CDR3 amino acids: CSARDTGLAHTDTQYF. Written as DNA, the CDR3 is TGCAGTGCTAGAGATACGGGGCTAGCGCACACAGATACGCAGTATTTT. The chain recombines TRBV20-1 with TRBJ2-3; D might be TRBD2 (6 bases). Germline CDR1 reads DFQATT; CDR2 reads SNEGSKA (reference sequence). This CDR3 is built from 16 residues. V lost 0 bases, J lost 2 bases, and 15 bases lay in between.

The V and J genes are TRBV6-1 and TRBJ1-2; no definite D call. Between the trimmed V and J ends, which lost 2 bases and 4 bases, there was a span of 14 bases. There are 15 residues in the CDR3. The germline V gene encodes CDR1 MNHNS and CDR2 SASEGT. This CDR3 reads CASSEIGFEIYGYTF. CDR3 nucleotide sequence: TGTGCCAGCAGTGAAATAGGTTTTGAGATCTATGGCTACACCTTC.

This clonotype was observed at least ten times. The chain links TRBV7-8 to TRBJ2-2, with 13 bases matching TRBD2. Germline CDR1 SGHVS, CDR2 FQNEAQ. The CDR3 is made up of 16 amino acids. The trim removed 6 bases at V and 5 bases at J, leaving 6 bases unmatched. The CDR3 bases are TGTGCCAGCAGTGGACTAGCGGGAGAAGTAACCGGGGAGCTGTTTTTT. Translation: CASSGLAGEVTGELFF.

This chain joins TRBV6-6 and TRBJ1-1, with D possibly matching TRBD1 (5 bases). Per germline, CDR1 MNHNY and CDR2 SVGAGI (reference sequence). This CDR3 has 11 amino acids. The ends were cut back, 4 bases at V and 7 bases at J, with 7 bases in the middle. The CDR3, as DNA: TGTGCCAGCAGTTCAGGGTTTGAAGCTTTCTTT. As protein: CASSSGFEAFF.

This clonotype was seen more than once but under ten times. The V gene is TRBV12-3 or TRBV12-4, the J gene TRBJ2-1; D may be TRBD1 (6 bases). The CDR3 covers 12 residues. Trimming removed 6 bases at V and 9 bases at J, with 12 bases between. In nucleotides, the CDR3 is TGTGCCAGCAGCACAGGGTTTGTTGAGCAGTTCTTC. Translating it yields CASSTGFVEQFF.

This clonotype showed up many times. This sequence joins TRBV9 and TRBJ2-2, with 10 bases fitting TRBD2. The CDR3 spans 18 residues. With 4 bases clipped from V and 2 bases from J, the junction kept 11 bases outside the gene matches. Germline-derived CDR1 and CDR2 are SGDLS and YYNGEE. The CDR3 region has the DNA TGTGCCAGCAGCCACCTCCCTCGGACTAGCGGTAACACCGGGGAGCTGTTTTTT. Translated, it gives CASSHLPRTSGNTGELFF.

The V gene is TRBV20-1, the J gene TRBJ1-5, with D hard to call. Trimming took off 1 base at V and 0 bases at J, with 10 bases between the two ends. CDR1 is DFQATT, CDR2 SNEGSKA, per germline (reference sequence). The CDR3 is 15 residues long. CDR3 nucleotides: TGCAGTGCTAGAGGCCGAGGCATTAGCAATCAGCCCCAGCATTTT. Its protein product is CSARGRGISNQPQHF.

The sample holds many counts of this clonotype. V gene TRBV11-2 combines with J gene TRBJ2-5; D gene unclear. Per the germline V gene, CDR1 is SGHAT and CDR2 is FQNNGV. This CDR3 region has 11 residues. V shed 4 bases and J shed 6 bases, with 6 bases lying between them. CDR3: CASSSGKTQYF. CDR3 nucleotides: TGTGCCAGCAGCTCTGGGAAGACCCAGTACTTC.

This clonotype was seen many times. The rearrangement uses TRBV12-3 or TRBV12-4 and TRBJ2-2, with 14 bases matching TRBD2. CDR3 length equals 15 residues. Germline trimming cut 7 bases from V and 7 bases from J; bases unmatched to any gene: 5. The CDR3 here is CASTGTSGSVGELFF. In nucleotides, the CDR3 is TGTGCCAGCACGGGGACTAGCGGGAGTGTCGGGGAGCTGTTTTTT.

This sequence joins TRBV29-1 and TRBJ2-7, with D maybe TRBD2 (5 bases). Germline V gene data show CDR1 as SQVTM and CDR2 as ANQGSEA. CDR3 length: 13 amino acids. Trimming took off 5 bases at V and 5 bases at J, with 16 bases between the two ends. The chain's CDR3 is CSVSSPRVHEQYF. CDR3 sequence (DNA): TGCAGCGTTTCGAGCCCGAGGGTCCACGAGCAGTACTTC.

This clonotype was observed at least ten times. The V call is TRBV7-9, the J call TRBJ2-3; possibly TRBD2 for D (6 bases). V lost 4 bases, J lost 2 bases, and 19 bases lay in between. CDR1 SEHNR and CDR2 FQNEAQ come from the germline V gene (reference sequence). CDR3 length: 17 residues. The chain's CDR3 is CASSSYGGGRNTDTQYF. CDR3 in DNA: TGTGCCAGCAGCTCTTACGGTGGAGGGAGAAACACAGATACGCAGTATTTT.

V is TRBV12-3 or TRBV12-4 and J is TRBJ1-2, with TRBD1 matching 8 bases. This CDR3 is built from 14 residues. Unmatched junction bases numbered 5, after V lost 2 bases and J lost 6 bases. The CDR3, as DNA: TGTGCCAGCAGTTTATTCCAGGGGGCGAATGGCTACACCTTC. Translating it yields CASSLFQGANGYTF.

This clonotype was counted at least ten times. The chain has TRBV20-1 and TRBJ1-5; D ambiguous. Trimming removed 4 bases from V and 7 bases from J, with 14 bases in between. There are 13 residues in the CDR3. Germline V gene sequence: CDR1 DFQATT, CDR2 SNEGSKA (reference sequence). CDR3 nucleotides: TGCAGTGCTACCGAGGCCCCTGGGCAGCCCCAGCATTTT. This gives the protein CSATEAPGQPQHF.

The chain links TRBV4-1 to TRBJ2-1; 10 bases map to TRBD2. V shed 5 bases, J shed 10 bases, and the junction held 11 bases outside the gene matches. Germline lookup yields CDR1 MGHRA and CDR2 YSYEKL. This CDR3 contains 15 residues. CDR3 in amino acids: CASSSSGSLVKEQFF. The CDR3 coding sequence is TGCGCCAGCAGCTCTAGCGGGAGCTTGGTCAAGGAGCAGTTCTTC.

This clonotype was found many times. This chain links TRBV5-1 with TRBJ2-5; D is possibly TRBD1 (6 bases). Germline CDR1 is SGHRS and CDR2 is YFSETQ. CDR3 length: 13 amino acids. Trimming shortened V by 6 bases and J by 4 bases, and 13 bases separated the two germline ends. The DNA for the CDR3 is TGCGCCAGCACCCAGGGGAATGGAGAGACCCAGTACTTC. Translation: CASTQGNGETQYF.